These 4 T cell receptor beta chains were all obtained from the same sample, sequenced in a study of blood T cell repertoires in COVID-19 (dated by TCRdb to 2020 to 2021). The library was made by the immunoSEQ multiplex PCR assay. This immuneACCESS table, as held by TCRdb, lists in-frame sequences with V and J called but not all clones. Of the missing ones, under half trace to an unresolved V gene in checked studies; the others have no known cause. For this sample the table gives over 150,000 clones, of which roughly 85% were detected only once. 6.2% of the sample is in the top ten clones. Source material: PBMCs or T cells enriched from blood (not recorded which). These receptors all stem from a middle-aged man who had recovered from COVID-19.

This clone was seen a handful of times. The CDR3 region has the DNA TGCAGCGTCCTCGGAGGGACAGACTCCTACGAGCAGTACTTC. This encodes CSVLGGTDSYEQYF. This chain uses TRBV29-1 with TRBJ2-7; a weak D match, TRBD1 (7 bases). Germline CDR1 and CDR2: SQVTM and ANQGSEA. CDR3 length: 14 amino acids. Trimming stripped 6 bases from V and 0 bases from J, with 15 bases between.

The V call is TRBV4-2, the J call TRBJ2-7; no clear D. This CDR3 spans 15 amino acids. Germline values: CDR1 LGHNA, CDR2 YNFKEQ. The germline V and J ends were trimmed by 0 bases and 3 bases, with 12 bases remaining between them. CDR3 residues: CASSQDSHGFYEQYF. CDR3 nucleotides: TGTGCCAGCAGCCAAGATAGCCACGGCTTCTACGAGCAGTACTTC.

This chain joins TRBV2 and TRBJ1-1; D ambiguous. Looked up from germline, CDR1 is SNHLY and CDR2 is FYNNEI. The V and J ends lost 1 base and 1 base respectively, with 7 bases between them. This CDR3 has 14 amino acids. The CDR3 region has the DNA TGTGCCAGCAGTGAAGGGGGAGAGAACACTGAAGCTTTCTTT. This translates into CASSEGGENTEAFF.

The V gene is TRBV29-1, the J gene TRBJ2-1; 13 bases fit TRBD2. This CDR3 comprises 15 residues. V was clipped by 7 bases and J by 1 base; unmatched bases: 4. The V gene's germline CDR1 is SQVTM and CDR2 ANQGSEA. The DNA for the CDR3 is TGCAGCGCAGGACTAGCGGGAGTTTCCTACAATGAGCAGTTCTTC. The encoded protein is CSAGLAGVSYNEQFF.